The 24 T cell receptor beta chains listed next were all sequenced from one sample in a study of cytomegalovirus exposure and HLA in healthy donors. PCR amplification relied on 60 Vbeta primers (plus 13 Jbeta primers). Method: immunoSEQ multiplex PCR; TCRdb's copy keeps in-frame clones and lacks some. This sample carries approximately 150,000 clones, around 79% of them seen once, and the ten largest clones take 6.3%. Sequencing was performed on PBMCs. The receptors stem from a man aged 35 to 55 in good health and CMV-seropositive.

The chain employs TRBV19 and TRBJ2-7; 7 bases agree with TRBD1. The CDR3 runs to 14 residues. V was pared by 1 base and J by 6 bases, with 6 bases of the junction left unmatched. Germline V gene data show CDR1 as LNHDA and CDR2 as SQIVND (reference sequence). CDR3 in DNA: TGTGCCAGTAGTATAGGTGGACAGGTTGGCGAGCAGTACTTC. This sequence encodes CASSIGGQVGEQYF.

The chain joins TRBV7-3 to TRBJ2-1; TRBD1 matches at 8 bases. Germline CDR1 and CDR2: SGHTA and FQGTGA. The V gene end was trimmed by 5 bases and the J gene end by 2 bases; junction bases not matched to a gene: 8. The CDR3 is made up of 16 amino acids. This CDR3 is CASSPSGQGPYNEQFF. The DNA for the CDR3 is TGTGCCAGCAGCCCTTCAGGACAGGGCCCCTACAATGAGCAGTTCTTC.

This clone was found a few times. This chain joins TRBV5-1 and TRBJ2-2, with D possibly matching TRBD1 (5 bases). The length of the CDR3 is 15 residues. V gave up 2 bases and J gave up 6 bases, with 14 bases separating them. Germline assignment: CDR1 SGHRS and CDR2 YFSETQ. The CDR3 spells CASSFGVRAPGELFF. The CDR3 DNA follows: TGCGCCAGCAGCTTTGGGGTCAGGGCGCCCGGGGAGCTGTTTTTT.

CDR3 in amino acids: CASSPTTFTDTQYF. The CDR3 DNA reads as TGTGCCAGCAGCCCGACTACATTCACAGATACGCAGTATTTT. The chain links TRBV7-2 to TRBJ2-3; possible D gene TRBD2, 5 bases. The CDR3 covers 14 residues. Germline V gene sequence: CDR1 SGHTA, CDR2 FQGNSA. The ends were cut back, 5 bases at V and 2 bases at J, with 11 bases in the middle.

This clone has more than one count but fewer than ten. The V gene is TRBV19, the J gene TRBJ1-5; 10 bases align to TRBD1. The J segment lost 1 base and the V segment lost 0 bases, leaving 6 bases of the junction unmatched. Looked up from germline, CDR1 is LNHDA and CDR2 is SQIVND (reference sequence). The CDR3 totals 18 residues. This CDR3 reads CASSIDGRTGGSNQPQHF. CDR3 coding DNA: TGTGCCAGTAGTATAGATGGCCGGACAGGGGGGAGCAATCAGCCCCAGCATTTT. Based on the CDR3 plus reference TRBV19 and TRBJ1-5, the full variable domain is DGGITQSPKYLFRKEGQNVTLSCEQNLNHDAMYWYRQDPGQGLRLIYYSQIVNDFQKGDIAEGYSVSREKKESFPLTVTSAQKNPTAFYLCASSIDGRTGGSNQPQHFGDGTRLSIL.

The chain carries TRBV27 and TRBJ2-3; the D gene is possibly TRBD2 (7 bases). The length of the CDR3 is 18 residues. Looked up from germline, CDR1 is MNHEY and CDR2 is SMNVEV (reference sequence). V lost 0 bases and J lost 0, with 16 bases in between. This CDR3 reads CASSLSPGAGESTDTQYF. The CDR3 region has the DNA TGTGCCAGCAGTTTATCCCCAGGGGCGGGAGAAAGCACAGATACGCAGTATTTT.

This clone was seen a single time. The V gene is TRBV10-3, the J gene TRBJ1-5; D is unresolved. The CDR3 is made up of 16 amino acids. V was shortened by 0 bases and J by 8 bases, with 17 bases between the two germline ends. In germline, CDR1 is ENHRY, CDR2 SYGVKD. The CDR3 loop reads CAISESSTVGWEPQHF. As DNA, the CDR3 is TGTGCCATCAGTGAGTCGAGTACAGTCGGCTGGGAGCCCCAGCATTTT.

The chain uses TRBV19 and TRBJ1-5, with TRBD1 matching 7 bases. The germline V gene has CDR1 LNHDA and CDR2 SQIVND (reference sequence). This CDR3 contains 15 residues. V gave up 3 bases and J gave up 4 bases; unmatched junction bases: 6. The CDR3 sequence: CASSIKAGGNQPQHF. For the CDR3, the DNA is TGTGCCAGTAGTATTAAGGCAGGGGGGAATCAGCCCCAGCATTTT.

The rearrangement joins TRBV7-8 to TRBJ2-7; perhaps TRBD1 as D (5 bases). Trimming stripped 4 bases from V and 4 bases from J, with 11 bases between. This CDR3 is built from 13 residues. Germline V gene data show CDR1 as SGHVS and CDR2 as FQNEAQ. CDR3 sequence: CASSSTTEYEQYF. DNA of the CDR3: TGTGCCAGCAGCTCAACGACAGAGTACGAGCAGTACTTC.

The V gene is TRBV29-1, the J gene TRBJ1-4, with a tentative D call TRBD1 (6 bases). Trimming took 7 bases from V and 3 from J, leaving 12 bases between them. The germline CDR1 and CDR2 sequences are SQVTM and ANQGSEA. The CDR3 is 13 residues long. CDR3: CSAQQGANEKLFF. As DNA, the CDR3 is TGCAGCGCCCAACAGGGAGCTAATGAAAAACTGTTTTTT.

The chain recombines TRBV6-5 with TRBJ2-4; 9 bases agree with TRBD1. Per the germline V gene, CDR1 is MNHEY and CDR2 is SVGAGI. Losses at the gene ends were 0 bases for V and 8 bases for J; bases not matched to a gene: 5. The length of the CDR3 is 15 residues. This chain's CDR3 is CASSYSKQGAYIQYF. CDR3 in DNA: TGTGCCAGCAGTTACTCTAAACAGGGGGCTTACATTCAGTACTTC.

This chain uses TRBV27 with TRBJ2-3, with 10 bases fitting TRBD2. This CDR3 is built from 14 residues. The germline CDR1 and CDR2 sequences are MNHEY and SMNVEV (reference sequence). V lost 2 bases to trimming and J lost 4 bases; unmatched junction nucleotides: 0. CDR3 nucleotides: TGTGCCAGCAGTTTACTAGCGGGAGCAGATACGCAGTATTTT. Protein product: CASSLLAGADTQYF.

This clone was picked up one time. This rearrangement joins TRBV6-6 to TRBJ2-7; D unresolved. Germline V CDR1 and CDR2: MNHNY, SVGAGI (reference sequence). V was pared by 2 bases and J by 3 bases, with 5 bases between. CDR3 size: 12 residues. The CDR3 loop reads CASSYNFYEQYF. The CDR3 DNA follows: TGTGCCAGCAGTTACAACTTCTACGAGCAGTACTTC.

This rearrangement joins TRBV19 to TRBJ2-5; TRBD1 agrees at 7 bases. This CDR3 has 14 amino acids. V shed 5 bases and J 3 bases; nucleotides not matched to a gene: 6. CDR1 and CDR2 (germline): LNHDA, SQIVND (reference sequence). The DNA for the CDR3 is TGTGCCAGTAGTGTGAACAGGGGTAAAGAGACCCAGTACTTC. Translating it yields CASSVNRGKETQYF.

The V call is TRBV5-4, the J call TRBJ2-4; perhaps TRBD1 as D (5 bases). The CDR3 totals 15 residues. V gave up 0 bases and J gave up 4 bases, with 11 bases separating them. From germline, CDR1 is SGHNT and CDR2 YYREEE (reference sequence). The CDR3 coding sequence is TGTGCCAGCAGCTTGGCCGGGTCAGGGAAAAACATTCAGTACTTC. This codes for CASSLAGSGKNIQYF.

The gene calls are TRBV5-4 and TRBJ2-7; D is unclear. V was pared by 1 base and J by 3 bases, with 5 bases between. CDR1 is SGHNT and CDR2 is YYREEE in the germline V gene (reference sequence). The CDR3 sequence is 12 residues long. CDR3 coding DNA: TGTGCCAGCAGCTTGTATAGCTACGAGCAGTACTTC. Translating it yields CASSLYSYEQYF.

V is TRBV15 and J is TRBJ1-1, with D unresolved. Germline CDR1 is LNHNV and CDR2 is YYDKDF (reference sequence). CDR3 length: 14 residues. Trimming removed 1 base from V and 5 bases from J, with 11 bases in between. CDR3 sequence reads: CATSRAAEGTEAFF. The CDR3 nucleotides read TGTGCCACCAGCAGAGCCGCCGAGGGAACTGAAGCTTTCTTT.

The rearrangement uses TRBV27 and TRBJ1-5; no clear D gene. V lost 0 bases and J 3 bases, leaving 9 bases between the germline ends. The germline gives CDR1 MNHEY, CDR2 SMNVEV (reference sequence). The CDR3 is 15 residues long. Here the CDR3 DNA reads TGTGCCAGCAGTTTATCACCCGGTTACAATCAGCCCCAGCATTTT. Translated, it gives CASSLSPGYNQPQHF.

This rearrangement joins TRBV10-2 to TRBJ2-1, with D perhaps matching TRBD2 (5 bases). With 6 bases removed from V and 6 bases from J, the gap between germline ends came to 18 bases. This CDR3 spans 15 amino acids. The germline V gene encodes CDR1 WSHSY and CDR2 SAAADI. The CDR3 sequence: CASRLNRGPGNEQFF. Here the CDR3 DNA reads TGCGCCAGCAGGCTGAACAGAGGGCCGGGCAATGAGCAGTTCTTC.

The rearrangement links TRBV5-1 to TRBJ2-7; TRBD1 matches 7 bases. With V trimmed by 7 bases and J by 2 bases, 12 bases remained unmatched. The length of the CDR3 is 15 residues. The V gene's germline CDR1 is SGHRS and CDR2 YFSETQ. CDR3 in DNA: TGCGCCAGCGGAAGAGGGACAGAAAATACCTACGAGCAGTACTTC. Its protein product is CASGRGTENTYEQYF.

V gene TRBV5-4 combines with J gene TRBJ1-3; D unclear. Germline CDR1 and CDR2: SGHNT and YYREEE (reference sequence). V was shortened by 4 bases and J by 0 bases, with 8 bases between the two germline ends. The CDR3 runs to 14 residues. CDR3 region: CASSDTSSGNTIYF. The CDR3 nucleotides read TGTGCCAGCAGCGACACCAGCTCTGGAAACACCATATATTTT.

Written as DNA, the CDR3 is TGCGCCAGCAGTCACGAGACATATTATGGCTACACCTTC. Protein product: CASSHETYYGYTF. V is TRBV23-1 and J is TRBJ1-2; D is ambiguous. TRBV23-1 is known as an ORF, though its function is uncertain. This CDR3 has 13 residues. V dropped 3 bases and J dropped 5 bases, with 10 bases sitting between them.

This clone was seen more than once but under ten times. V usage is TRBV14 and J usage is TRBJ2-3; 7 bases are a match to TRBD2. V lost 1 base, J lost 6 bases, and 16 bases stayed unmatched. The CDR3 totals 18 residues. Germline CDR1 is SGHDN and CDR2 is FVKESK. The CDR3 nucleotides are TGTGCCAGCAGCCAAGGCGCCCAGGGACTAACGCCTGGGGATACGCAGTATTTT. Encoded protein: CASSQGAQGLTPGDTQYF.

This sequence joins TRBV5-6 and TRBJ2-1; 9 bases agree with TRBD2. V shed 0 bases and J 0 bases; nucleotides not matched to a gene: 4. Germline loops: CDR1 SGHDT, CDR2 YYEEEE. This CDR3 region has 17 residues. CDR3 DNA sequence: TGTGCCAGCAGCTTGGATACGCGGGAGGGCTCCTACAATGAGCAGTTCTTC. This codes for CASSLDTREGSYNEQFF.